This TCR beta chain was documented in a study of blood T cell repertoires in COVID-19. Study-wide context: Sites across the United States, Italy and Spain contributed samples from acute and convalescent COVID-19. In each case, the material was cDNA or gDNA derived from T cells, B-cell-depleted T cells, or PBMCs.

Deletions cut 5 bases from V and 6 bases from J, with 13 bases between. The CDR3 has 14 amino acids. Germline assignment: CDR1 MNHEY and CDR2 SVGAGI. The sample holds one count of this clone. Original processing notes: Amplification of reference gene primers provided the estimated nucleated cell counts. TCRdb keeps only in-frame clones here, not all; method: immunoSEQ multiplex PCR. D and trimming come from the DNA, and the V and J calls and clone size come from that table. The sample has some 140,000 clones, almost 80% seen once. Sequenced input: peripheral blood. The receptor was isolated from a man in his fifties or sixties who had recovered from COVID-19. This sequence joins TRBV6-5 and TRBJ1-4; a weak D match, TRBD1 (6 bases). The CDR3 region is CASSRQDRDEKLFF. The CDR3 bases are TGTGCCAGCAGTCGACAGGATCGGGATGAAAAACTGTTTTTT.